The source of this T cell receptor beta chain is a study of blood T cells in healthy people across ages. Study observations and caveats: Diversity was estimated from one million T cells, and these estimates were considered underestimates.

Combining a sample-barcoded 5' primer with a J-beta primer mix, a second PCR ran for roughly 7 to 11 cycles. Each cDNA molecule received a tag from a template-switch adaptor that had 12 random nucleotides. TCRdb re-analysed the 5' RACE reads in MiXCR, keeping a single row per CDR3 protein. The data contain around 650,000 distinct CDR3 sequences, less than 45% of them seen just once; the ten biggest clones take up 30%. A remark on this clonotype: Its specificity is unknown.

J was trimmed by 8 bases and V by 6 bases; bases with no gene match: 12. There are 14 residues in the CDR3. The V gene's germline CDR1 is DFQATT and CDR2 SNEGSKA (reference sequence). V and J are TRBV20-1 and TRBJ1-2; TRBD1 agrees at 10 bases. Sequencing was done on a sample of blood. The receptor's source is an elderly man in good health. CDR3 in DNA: TGCAGTGCCATTCCGACAGGGGGCGTGAGCGGCTACACCTTC. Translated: CSAIPTGGVSGYTF.